One TCR beta chain is described in this entry. Its antigen is unidentified. This record belongs to a study of cytomegalovirus exposure and HLA in healthy donors. Study-level points and caveats: For presence/absence analyses, sequencing depth was assumed to be roughly uniform across donors. Common viral pathogens seemed to be connected with several of the most significant clusters, according to a later analysis.

This CDR3 has 14 residues. V lost 3 bases and J 6 bases, leaving 13 bases between the germline ends. Germline V gene data show CDR1 as SEHNR and CDR2 as FQNEAQ (reference sequence). PCR involved 60 Vbeta and 13 Jbeta primers. Here immunoSEQ multiplex PCR was the method, and the copy in TCRdb shows in-frame clones only, minus some. Of about 130,000 clones listed, around 83% are singletons. Material: PBMCs. This chain connects TRBV7-9 to TRBJ2-3; D call uncertain. The receptor was isolated from a human donor in good health. The CDR3 is CASSFSSVSDTQYF. As DNA, the CDR3 is TGTGCCAGCAGCTTTTCTTCCGTTTCGGATACGCAGTATTTT.